The 24 T cell receptor beta chains given below trace back to one sample, sequenced in a study of T cell responses to AZD1222 COVID-19 vaccine. The method was immunoSEQ multiplex PCR; TCRdb's version includes in-frame clones alone and lacks a portion of them. Among roughly 77,000 clones listed, 92% were seen once. The source material was peripheral blood, sampled 28 days after the second AZD1222 dose. The receptors come from an adult who received the AZD1222 COVID-19 vaccine.

The chain couples TRBV6-5 to TRBJ2-7; D is ambiguous. Trimming shortened V by 8 bases and J by 4 bases, and 9 bases separated the two germline ends. CDR1 is MNHEY, CDR2 SVGAGI, per germline. The CDR3 is made up of 11 amino acids. The CDR3 protein is CASLDPYEQYF. Written as DNA, the CDR3 is TGTGCCAGCCTCGATCCTTACGAGCAGTACTTC.

This clone was counted between two and nine times. The chain joins TRBV6-5 to TRBJ2-7; 12 nucleotides line up with TRBD2. The CDR3 is 14 residues long. CDR1 is MNHEY, CDR2 SVGAGI, per germline. With V trimmed by 8 bases and J by 2 bases, 4 bases remained unmatched. CDR3 DNA sequence: TGTGCCAGCGGAAGGACTAGCGGGGCCTACGAGCAGTACTTC. Translated, it gives CASGRTSGAYEQYF.

The chain recombines TRBV5-4 with TRBJ1-1, with 12 bases identical to TRBD1. The CDR3 covers 17 residues. J was trimmed by 3 bases and V by 4 bases; bases with no gene match: 10. Per the germline V gene, CDR1 is SGHNT and CDR2 is YYREEE (reference sequence). In DNA form, the CDR3 reads TGTGCCAGCAGCCCGGGACAGGGGGCGTTTTCGGACACTGAAGCTTTCTTT. Protein product: CASSPGQGAFSDTEAFF.

The rearrangement uses TRBV9 and TRBJ2-7, with a weak D call TRBD2 (5 bases). This CDR3 is 13 amino acids long. Germline CDR1 is SGDLS and CDR2 is YYNGEE. Trimming removed 2 bases from V and 6 bases from J, with 12 bases in between. In nucleotides, the CDR3 is TGTGCCAGCAGCGTTAGAGGGATGGGCGAGCAGTACTTC. It encodes CASSVRGMGEQYF.

The chain employs TRBV19 and TRBJ2-7, with a tentative D call TRBD2 (6 bases). The CDR3 contains 15 residues. V was trimmed by 1 base and J by 2 bases, leaving 12 bases between them. CDR1 is LNHDA and CDR2 is SQIVND in the germline V gene (reference sequence). The CDR3 protein is CASSIGSGTAYEQYF. The DNA of the CDR3 is TGTGCCAGTAGTATAGGTAGCGGTACCGCCTACGAGCAGTACTTC.

This chain joins TRBV6-1 and TRBJ1-6; D possibly corresponds to TRBD1 (5 bases). CDR1 is MNHNS and CDR2 is SASEGT in the germline V gene. The CDR3 spans 15 residues. Trimming cost V 3 bases and J 4 bases, with 10 bases left between them. The CDR3 region is CASSETDYYNSPLHF. The CDR3 DNA follows: TGTGCCAGCAGTGAGACAGACTATTATAATTCACCCCTCCACTTT.

This sequence joins TRBV5-1 and TRBJ2-2; D is perhaps TRBD1 (5 bases). CDR1 SGHRS and CDR2 YFSETQ come from the germline V gene. The length of the CDR3 is 16 residues. V lost 7 bases, J lost 0 bases, and 16 bases lay in between. The CDR3 nucleotides are TGCGCCAGCGACATCTGGGGCAGCGCGAACACCGGGGAGCTGTTTTTT. Protein: CASDIWGSANTGELFF.

This chain connects TRBV28 to TRBJ1-2; TRBD1 is a possible D gene (6 bases). The CDR3 length is 12 residues. V lost 4 bases, J lost 8 bases, and 11 bases lay in between. The germline V gene has CDR1 MDHEN and CDR2 SYDVKM. In DNA form, the CDR3 reads TGTGCCAGCAGTTCTGGGGGCAGGGGCTACACCTTC. Translating it yields CASSSGGRGYTF.

This clone was found once. The chain recombines TRBV5-4 with TRBJ2-1; tentative D call: TRBD2 (6 bases). V was trimmed by 1 base and J by 6 bases, leaving 17 bases between them. Germline-derived CDR1 and CDR2 are SGHNT and YYREEE (reference sequence). The CDR3 consists of 16 residues. In DNA, the CDR3 is TGTGCCAGCAGCTTGAGCCCAGGAGGGGACGGCAATGAGCAGTTCTTC. Translated, it gives CASSLSPGGDGNEQFF.

CDR3 protein: CASGLGATNEKLFF. CDR3 bases: TGTGCCTCGGGCCTCGGCGCAACTAATGAAAAACTGTTTTTT. This chain connects TRBV30 to TRBJ1-4, with D hard to call. Trimming removed 7 bases from V and 0 bases from J, with 12 bases in between. CDR3 length: 14 residues. Germline V gives CDR1 GTSNPN, CDR2 SVGIG (reference sequence).

The rearrangement joins TRBV7-9 to TRBJ1-5; no firm D call. V was pared by 5 bases and J by 7 bases, with 12 bases between. The CDR3 has 13 residues. Looked up from germline, CDR1 is SEHNR and CDR2 is FQNEAQ (reference sequence). CDR3 protein: CASSPDGVQPQHF. Here the CDR3 DNA reads TGTGCCAGCAGCCCCGACGGGGTCCAGCCCCAGCATTTT.

The chain has TRBV28 and TRBJ1-2; 7 positions agree with TRBD1. With 3 bases clipped from V and 4 bases from J, the junction kept 8 bases outside the gene matches. This CDR3 is built from 15 residues. In germline, CDR1 is MDHEN, CDR2 SYDVKM. CDR3 nucleotides: TGTGCCAGCAGTTTGGGACAGTTTCTGGGCTATGGCTACACCTTC. Translated, it gives CASSLGQFLGYGYTF.

The rearrangement joins TRBV20-1 to TRBJ1-2, with a tentative D call TRBD1 (5 bases). CDR1 is DFQATT, CDR2 SNEGSKA, per germline (reference sequence). CDR3 length: 11 amino acids. V was cut by 1 base and J by 5 bases, with 5 bases left in between. Here the CDR3 DNA reads TGCAGTGCTAGAGCAGGGTATGGCTACACCTTC. It specifies CSARAGYGYTF.

This clone came up once. The rearrangement uses TRBV5-1 and TRBJ1-2, with D possibly TRBD1 on 6 matching bases. V was trimmed by 3 bases and J by 4 bases, leaving 13 bases between them. CDR1 SGHRS and CDR2 YFSETQ come from the germline V gene. The CDR3 extends over 14 amino acids. CDR3 protein: CASSSDGGGYGYTF. In DNA form, the CDR3 reads TGCGCCAGCAGCTCGGATGGGGGCGGCTATGGCTACACCTTC.

The V call is TRBV3-1 (or the pseudogene TRBV3-2), the J call TRBJ2-5; TRBD2 might be the D (6 bases). From germline, CDR1 is LGHDT and CDR2 YNNKEL (reference sequence). The CDR3 spans 15 residues. Between the trimmed V and J ends, which lost 1 base and 1 base, there was a span of 10 bases. The CDR3 coding sequence is TGTGCCAGCAGCCAAGCCGGGGGACCCCAAGAGACCCAGTACTTC. Its translation is CASSQAGGPQETQYF.

This clone was observed a single time. The rearrangement uses TRBV4-1 and TRBJ2-5; 12 bases line up with TRBD2. Trimming at V came to 2 bases and at J to 5 bases, leaving 6 bases not matched to a gene. Germline CDR1 and CDR2: MGHRA and YSYEKL. This CDR3 region has 16 residues. The CDR3 loop reads CASSQLAGGFTETQYF. DNA of the CDR3: TGCGCCAGCAGCCAACTAGCGGGAGGGTTCACTGAGACCCAGTACTTC.

The chain has TRBV4-3 and TRBJ2-7; TRBD1 might be the D (5 bases). Trimming removed 0 bases from V and 1 base from J, with 7 bases in between. The length of the CDR3 is 14 residues. The germline V gene has CDR1 LGHNA and CDR2 YSLEER. CDR3 sequence: CASSQEYRSYEQYF. The CDR3 DNA reads TGCGCCAGCAGCCAAGAATACAGGTCCTACGAGCAGTACTTC.

The V call is TRBV3-1 (or the pseudogene TRBV3-2), the J call TRBJ2-6, with TRBD1 matching 11 bases. V dropped 2 bases and J dropped 2; count of bases not matched to a gene: 5. The germline CDR1 and CDR2 sequences are LGHDT and YNNKEL (reference sequence). The CDR3 spans 18 residues. CDR3 amino acids: CASSQPGQGAAGANVLTF. For the CDR3, the DNA is TGTGCCAGCAGCCAACCCGGACAGGGGGCGGCTGGGGCCAACGTCCTGACTTTC.

The chain carries TRBV28 and TRBJ2-2; TRBD1 might be the D (6 bases). From germline, CDR1 is MDHEN and CDR2 SYDVKM. Trimming removed 2 bases at V and 3 bases at J, with 10 bases between. The CDR3 is made up of 15 amino acids. DNA for the CDR3: TGTGCCAGCAGTTTACCCTCAGGGGACACCGGGGAGCTGTTTTTT. This sequence encodes CASSLPSGDTGELFF. The full variable domain, with the rest looked up from reference TRBV28 and TRBJ2-2, is DVKVTQSSRYLVKRTGEKVFLECVQDMDHENMFWYRQDPGLGLRLIYFSYDVKMKEKGDIPEGYSVSREKKERFSLILESASTNQTSMYLCASSLPSGDTGELFFGEGSRLTVL.

The chain recombines TRBV6-4 with TRBJ1-1, with D possibly being TRBD1 (5 bases). The CDR3 loop spans 13 amino acids. Germline V CDR1 and CDR2: MRHNA, SNTAGT. Trimming stripped 6 bases from V and 1 base from J, with 9 bases between. The CDR3, as DNA: TGTGCCAGCAGCTTGACAGAGAACACTGAAGCTTTCTTT. Its translation is CASSLTENTEAFF.

V usage is TRBV5-4 and J usage is TRBJ2-1; 12 positions agree with TRBD2. The V segment lost 0 bases and the J segment 8 bases; nucleotides outside the gene matches: 6. Germline CDR1 SGHNT, CDR2 YYREEE (reference sequence). The CDR3 totals 16 residues. The CDR3 sequence: CASSLGASGRDYEQFF. CDR3 in DNA: TGTGCCAGCAGCTTGGGTGCTAGCGGGAGGGACTATGAGCAGTTCTTC. The entire variable domain, with the rest obtained from reference TRBV5-4 and TRBJ2-1, is as follows: ETGVTQSPTHLIKTRGQQVTLRCSSQSGHNTVSWYQQALGQGPQFIFQYYREEENGRGNFPPRFSGLQFPNYSSELNVNALELDDSALYLCASSLGASGRDYEQFFGPGTRLTVL.

This rearrangement joins TRBV28 to TRBJ2-7, with 11 positions matching TRBD1. V shed 6 bases and J 5 bases; nucleotides not matched to a gene: 3. Germline CDR1 reads MDHEN; CDR2 reads SYDVKM. The CDR3 loop spans 13 amino acids. CDR3 sequence: CASRGTGGDEQYF. The CDR3 DNA follows: TGTGCCAGCAGGGGGACAGGGGGTGACGAGCAGTACTTC.

This sequence joins TRBV7-9 and TRBJ2-6; D uncertain. Germline assignment: CDR1 SEHNR and CDR2 FQNEAQ (reference sequence). The CDR3 runs 16 residues. V gave up 1 base and J gave up 2 bases, with 9 bases separating them. The CDR3 spells CASSLGRVAGANVLTF. The DNA for the CDR3 is TGTGCCAGCAGCTTAGGCCGGGTGGCTGGGGCCAACGTCCTGACTTTC.

The J gene is TRBJ2-3, the V gene TRBV29-1, with TRBD1 matching over 8 bases. V was clipped by 8 bases and J by 6 bases; unmatched bases: 13. This CDR3 has 14 amino acids. CDR1 SQVTM and CDR2 ANQGSEA come from the germline V gene. CDR3 amino acids: CSIQADRVGDTQYF. CDR3 DNA: TGCAGCATTCAAGCGGACAGGGTTGGTGATACGCAGTATTTT.